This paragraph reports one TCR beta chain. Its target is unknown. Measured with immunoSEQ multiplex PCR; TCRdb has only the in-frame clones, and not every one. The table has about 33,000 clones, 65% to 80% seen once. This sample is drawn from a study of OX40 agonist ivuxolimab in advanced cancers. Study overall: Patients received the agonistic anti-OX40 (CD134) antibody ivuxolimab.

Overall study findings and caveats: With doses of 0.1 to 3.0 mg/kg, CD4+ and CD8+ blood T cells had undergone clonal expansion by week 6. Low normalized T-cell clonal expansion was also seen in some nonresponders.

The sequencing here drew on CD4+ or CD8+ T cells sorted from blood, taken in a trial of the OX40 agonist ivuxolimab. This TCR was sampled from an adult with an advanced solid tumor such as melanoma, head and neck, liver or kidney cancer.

As DNA, the CDR3 is TGTGCCAGCAGTCCTAATAGCCGGGGCAATCAGCCCCAGCATTTT. Protein: CASSPNSRGNQPQHF. V is TRBV2 and J is TRBJ1-5; no reliable D call. From germline, CDR1 is SNHLY and CDR2 FYNNEI. The V and J ends lost 5 bases and 2 bases respectively, with 13 bases between them. This CDR3 comprises 15 residues. The full variable domain, rest sourced from reference TRBV2 and TRBJ1-5, is EPEVTQTPSHQVTQMGQEVILRCVPISNHLYFYWYRQILGQKVEFLVSFYNNEISEKSEIFDDQFSVERPDGSNFTLKIRSTKLEDSAMYFCASSPNSRGNQPQHFGDGTRLSIL.